This entry concerns a single T cell receptor (beta chain). The data were taken from a study of blood T cell repertoires in COVID-19. The CDR3 has 17 amino acids. CDR1 is LNHDA, CDR2 SQIVND, per germline (reference sequence). With 2 bases removed from V and 0 bases from J, the gap between germline ends came to 11 bases. Clones were read by immunoSEQ multiplex PCR, and TCRdb kept only the in-frame ones, dropping some. The sample records about 60,000 clones, approximately 80% being singletons. This sequence originates from a man in his fifties or sixties with acute or convalescent COVID-19. Sequencing was done on a sample of peripheral blood. V and J are TRBV19 and TRBJ1-6; D ambiguous. CDR3 sequence reads: CASSIYGTSSYNSPLHF. The CDR3 DNA reads as TGTGCCAGTAGTATATATGGTACGAGCTCCTATAATTCACCCCTCCACTTT.